These 13 T cell receptor beta chains were sequenced from one sample in a study of shared clonotypes between healthy human individuals (dated by TCRdb to about 2020). To prepare the library, the immunoSEQ multiplex PCR assay was applied. TCRdb stores this immuneACCESS table with in-frame sequences only. Part of the clones is absent; in the studies checked, under half of the shortfall reflects unresolved V genes, and no reason is known for the rest. For this sample there are 2 million to 2.5 million clones; under 97% appear just once. The leading ten clones occupy approximately 0.13% of the sample. The specimen was naive CD4+ T cells sorted from blood. Reading the label with the study, this specimen's cell subset or site is: CD45RA+ positively selected. The origin of the receptors is a man between 18 and 29 years old in good health.

The chain links TRBV28 to TRBJ2-7, with TRBD1 identical over 7 bases. V trimming: 6 bases; J trimming: 4 bases; junction bases outside the gene matches: 6. This CDR3 spans 13 amino acids. Per germline, CDR1 MDHEN and CDR2 SYDVKM. CDR3 residues: CASRGTEKYEQYF. Here the CDR3 DNA reads TGTGCCAGCAGAGGGACAGAGAAATACGAGCAGTACTTC. Using reference TRBV28 and TRBJ2-7 for the parts outside the CDR3, the full variable domain is DVKVTQSSRYLVKRTGEKVFLECVQDMDHENMFWYRQDPGLGLRLIYFSYDVKMKEKGDIPEGYSVSREKKERFSLILESASTNQTSMYLCASRGTEKYEQYFGPGTRLTVT.

V and J are TRBV2 and TRBJ1-2; no reliable D call. Germline loops: CDR1 SNHLY, CDR2 FYNNEI. This CDR3 comprises 12 residues. V shed 4 bases and J shed 3 bases, with 6 bases lying between them. CDR3 DNA sequence: TGTGCCAGCAGTGGGCAGGACTATGGCTACACCTTC. It codes for CASSGQDYGYTF. The entire variable domain, with the rest obtained from reference TRBV2 and TRBJ1-2, is as follows: EPEVTQTPSHQVTQMGQEVILRCVPISNHLYFYWYRQILGQKVEFLVSFYNNEISEKSEIFDDQFSVERPDGSNFTLKIRSTKLEDSAMYFCASSGQDYGYTFGSGTRLTVV.

The chain employs TRBV18 and TRBJ1-2; 8 nucleotides match TRBD1. Looked up from germline, CDR1 is KGHSH and CDR2 is LQKENI. V trimming: 10 bases; J trimming: 2 bases; junction bases outside the gene matches: 9. The CDR3 is 14 amino acids. The DNA of the CDR3 is TGTGCCACCGTTTCAACAGGGGGGAACTATGGCTACACCTTC. Its translation is CATVSTGGNYGYTF.

V usage is TRBV7-9 and J usage is TRBJ1-2; D gene uncertain. The CDR3 has 12 amino acids. The germline CDR1 and CDR2 sequences are SEHNR and FQNEAQ (reference sequence). V lost 7 bases, J lost 4 bases, and 10 bases lay in between. Here the CDR3 DNA reads TGTGCCAGCACCCAAATGGGCTATGGCTACACCTTC. This codes for CASTQMGYGYTF.

V gene TRBV7-2 combines with J gene TRBJ2-7; the match to TRBD2 covers 7 bases. Germline V gene sequence: CDR1 SGHTA, CDR2 FQGNSA. The CDR3 spans 15 residues. Trimming removed 5 bases from V and 7 bases from J; junction bases left unmatched: 14. CDR3 DNA sequence: TGTGCCAGCAGCCCCTCTAGCGGATTGAATGATGAGCAGTACTTC. Its translation is CASSPSSGLNDEQYF.

V gene TRBV5-4 combines with J gene TRBJ2-4, with 8 bases aligning to TRBD1. This CDR3 is built from 16 residues. Germline V gene sequence: CDR1 SGHNT, CDR2 YYREEE (reference sequence). Trimming cost V 0 bases and J 8 bases; bases outside gene matches: 10. The CDR3 region is CASSLGGRGQGDIQYF. The CDR3 nucleotides read TGTGCCAGCAGCTTGGGGGGCAGGGGGCAGGGCGACATTCAGTACTTC.

Comment on this clone: The identical CDR3 is also encoded by other nucleotide sequences in the sample. V and J are TRBV30 and TRBJ2-7, with D tentatively TRBD1 (6 bases). V was trimmed by 0 bases and J by 2 bases, leaving 11 bases between them. This CDR3 has 14 amino acids. Germline V gives CDR1 GTSNPN, CDR2 SVGIG (reference sequence). CDR3 in amino acids: CAWSVRTGTYEQYF. DNA for the CDR3: TGTGCCTGGAGTGTAAGAACAGGGACCTACGAGCAGTACTTC. The whole variable domain, filled in from reference TRBV30 and TRBJ2-7, reads SQTIHQWPATLVQPVGSPLSLECTVEGTSNPNLYWYRQAAGRGLQLLFYSVGIGQISSEVPQNLSASRPQDRQFILSSKKLLLSDSGFYLCAWSVRTGTYEQYFGPGTRLTVT.

This chain joins TRBV30 and TRBJ2-7; D is perhaps TRBD1 (6 bases). Looked up from germline, CDR1 is GTSNPN and CDR2 is SVGIG (reference sequence). The CDR3 covers 14 residues. Trimming stripped 2 bases from V and 3 bases from J, with 14 bases between. The CDR3 loop reads CAWSQDRAFYEQYF. The DNA for the CDR3 is TGTGCCTGGAGTCAGGACAGAGCCTTCTACGAGCAGTACTTC.

The genes are TRBV7-8 and TRBJ2-2, with D uncertain. CDR1 and CDR2 (germline): SGHVS, FQNEAQ. The germline V and J ends were trimmed by 3 bases and 6 bases, with 2 bases remaining between them. CDR3 length: 11 residues. DNA of the CDR3: TGTGCCAGCAGCTTTCCCGGGGAGCTGTTTTTT. Amino acids: CASSFPGELFF.

The CDR3 loop is CASRLQGLSTDTQYF. CDR3 sequence (DNA): TGTGCCAGCAGGTTACAGGGTTTGAGCACAGATACGCAGTATTTT. This chain uses TRBV6-5 with TRBJ2-3; tentatively, D is TRBD1 (6 bases). The germline V gene has CDR1 MNHEY and CDR2 SVGAGI. The CDR3 length is 15 residues. V was shortened by 6 bases and J by 0 bases, with 13 bases between the two germline ends.

This chain connects TRBV29-1 to TRBJ2-1, with 8 bases aligning to TRBD2. This CDR3 spans 14 amino acids. The junction had 5 bases not matched to a gene; V was cut back by 7 bases and J by 0 bases. In germline, CDR1 is SQVTM, CDR2 ANQGSEA. Here the CDR3 reads CSARLAPSYNEQFF. The DNA for the CDR3 is TGCAGCGCGCGACTAGCGCCCTCCTACAATGAGCAGTTCTTC.

As for this clone: In the same sample, other DNA sequences code for this CDR3. CDR3 in amino acids: CASSSGQMNTEAFF. The CDR3 nucleotides read TGTGCCAGCAGCTCGGGACAAATGAACACTGAAGCTTTCTTT. The chain recombines TRBV5-4 with TRBJ1-1; D is perhaps TRBD1 (6 bases). The length of the CDR3 is 14 residues. Trimming took off 3 bases at V and 0 bases at J, with 9 bases between the two ends. CDR1 SGHNT and CDR2 YYREEE come from the germline V gene (reference sequence).

This sequence joins TRBV7-2 and TRBJ1-2; D is ambiguous. Trimming removed 8 bases at V and 3 bases at J, with 13 bases between. Germline values: CDR1 SGHTA, CDR2 FQGNSA. The CDR3 is 13 amino acids. The CDR3 protein is CASSLGFDYGYTF. In DNA form, the CDR3 reads TGTGCCAGCTCTCTGGGTTTCGACTATGGCTACACCTTC. Full variable domain (rest looked up from reference TRBV7-2 and TRBJ1-2): GAGVSQSPSNKVTEKGKDVELRCDPISGHTALYWYRQSLGQGLEFLIYFQGNSAPDKSGLPSDRFSAERTGGSVSTLTIQRTQQEDSAVYLCASSLGFDYGYTFGSGTRLTVV.